This is a list of T cell receptor beta chains from one sample in a study of regulatory T cells. Sequencing was performed with immunoSEQ multiplex PCR; in TCRdb, only in-frame clones are kept and a portion is missing. The data show about 15,000 clones, more than 85% seen once. The sequencing input was CD8+ T cells sorted from blood. The origin of the receptors is a young adult with CD3G deficiency. The CDR3 runs from the conserved cysteine through the conserved F or W. Fields, in order: CDR3 length, clone size, J gene, V gene, D gene, CDR3 DNA, CDR3 protein. D genes are given only for firm matches. Only some rows state a clone size, as once, few, many or a class for expanded clones.

CDR3 length: 15
clone size: -
J gene: TRBJ1-6
V gene: TRBV9
D gene: -
CDR3 DNA: TGTGCCAGCAGCACCTGGTTCGGGACTAATTCACCCCTCCACTTT
CDR3 protein: CASSTWFGTNSPLHF

CDR3 length: 12
clone size: -
J gene: TRBJ2-1
V gene: TRBV2
D gene: -
CDR3 DNA: TGTGCCAGCTGCCCGTCCTACAATGAGCAGTTCTTC
CDR3 protein: CASCPSYNEQFF

CDR3 length: 15
clone size: -
J gene: TRBJ2-3
V gene: TRBV13
D gene: -
CDR3 DNA: TGTGCCAGCAGCTTAGGGTCCAGCGGATTAGATACGCAGTATTTT
CDR3 protein: CASSLGSSGLDTQYF

CDR3 length: 15
clone size: -
J gene: TRBJ2-5
V gene: TRBV7-8
D gene: -
CDR3 DNA: TGTGCCAGCAGCTTAGGATTGGGCAGGGAAGAGACCCAGTACTTC
CDR3 protein: CASSLGLGREETQYF

CDR3 length: 13
clone size: -
J gene: TRBJ2-7
V gene: TRBV19
D gene: TRBD2
CDR3 DNA: TGTGCCAGTAGTAATCAGGGAGGGTACGAGCAGTACTTC
CDR3 protein: CASSNQGGYEQYF

CDR3 length: 11
clone size: -
J gene: TRBJ2-7
V gene: TRBV4-1
D gene: -
CDR3 DNA: TGCGCCAGCAGCCAAGACTACGAGCAGTACTTC
CDR3 protein: CASSQDYEQYF

CDR3 length: 13
clone size: once
J gene: TRBJ2-3
V gene: TRBV29-1
D gene: TRBD1
CDR3 DNA: TGCAGCGTAGACAGGGGTTCCCCAGATACGCAGTATTTT
CDR3 protein: CSVDRGSPDTQYF

CDR3 length: 17
clone size: -
J gene: TRBJ1-5
V gene: TRBV5-6
D gene: -
CDR3 DNA: TGTGCCAGCAACCACATACCCGGGACGAGAAGAAATCAGCCCCAGCATTTT
CDR3 protein: CASNHIPGTRRNQPQHF

CDR3 length: 14
clone size: once
J gene: TRBJ2-7
V gene: TRBV5-1
D gene: -
CDR3 DNA: TGCGCCAGCAGCCCCCCTGACAGTCCCTACGAGCAGTACTTC
CDR3 protein: CASSPPDSPYEQYF

CDR3 length: 12
clone size: -
J gene: TRBJ2-7
V gene: TRBV6-1
D gene: -
CDR3 DNA: TGTGCCAGCAGTGAGATCCCCTACGAGCAGTACTTC
CDR3 protein: CASSEIPYEQYF

CDR3 length: 15
clone size: -
J gene: TRBJ2-2
V gene: TRBV6-5
D gene: TRBD2
CDR3 DNA: TGTGCCAGCAGTTACGGGCGGGGGACCAACGGGGAGCTGTTTTTT
CDR3 protein: CASSYGRGTNGELFF

CDR3 length: 15
clone size: -
J gene: TRBJ1-1
V gene: TRBV7-2
D gene: -
CDR3 DNA: TGTGCCAGCAGCTTAGAACACCCTCCTGGAACTGAAGCTTTCTTT
CDR3 protein: CASSLEHPPGTEAFF

CDR3 length: 13
clone size: -
J gene: TRBJ2-5
V gene: TRBV29-1
D gene: -
CDR3 DNA: TGCAGCGTTGCTTCCAGCCTACAAGAGACCCAGTACTTC
CDR3 protein: CSVASSLQETQYF

CDR3 length: 13
clone size: -
J gene: TRBJ2-4
V gene: TRBV19
D gene: -
CDR3 DNA: TGTGCCAGCTCGGACCTAGCCAAAAACATTCAGTACTTC
CDR3 protein: CASSDLAKNIQYF

CDR3 length: 15
clone size: -
J gene: TRBJ2-7
V gene: TRBV7-5
D gene: -
CDR3 DNA: TGTGCCAGCAGCTTAGAGGCTAGCGGGCGGTACGAGCAGTACTTC
CDR3 protein: CASSLEASGRYEQYF

CDR3 length: 14
clone size: -
J gene: TRBJ1-2
V gene: TRBV9
D gene: -
CDR3 DNA: TGTGCCAGCAGCGGGAACAGGGCAAACTATGGCTACACCTTC
CDR3 protein: CASSGNRANYGYTF